This passage covers 19 T cell receptor beta chains from one sample sequenced in a study of cytomegalovirus exposure and HLA in healthy donors. The PCR employed 60 Vbeta primers together with 13 Jbeta primers. Sequenced by immunoSEQ multiplex PCR; TCRdb stores in-frame clones only, minus some. The data contain over 150,000 clones, approximately 80% of them seen just once; the ten biggest clones take up around 14%. Sequencing was done on a sample of PBMCs. The receptor set was obtained from a woman in her 50s in good health and CMV-seronegative.

The chain employs TRBV18 and TRBJ2-1, with a possible D match to TRBD2 (7 bases). The CDR3 extends over 16 amino acids. V shed 1 base and J shed 10 bases, with 20 bases lying between them. CDR1 is KGHSH and CDR2 is LQKENI in the germline V gene. Here the CDR3 reads CASSPLGGAVKEEQFF. CDR3 in DNA: TGTGCCAGCTCACCACTTGGGGGGGCGGTTAAGGAGGAGCAGTTCTTC.

This clone was found once. As the CDR3 is not closed by the conserved phenylalanine or tryptophan, this likely results from a read error. It is unclear where the CDR3 begins or ends on the DNA, so no DNA is shown, and the CDR3 is as TCRdb lists it. The chain is built from TRBV7-9 and TRBJ1-1; TRBD1, as called in the table, went unchecked against the DNA. Inclusive of both ends, the CDR3 amounts to 12 amino acids. In germline, CDR1 is SEHNR, CDR2 FQNEAQ (reference sequence). CDR3 region: CASSLVDRGRVH.

In nucleotides, the CDR3 is TGTGCCAGCAGTTTATCATGGTTAGCGGGAGTGTACGAGCAGTACTTC. It encodes CASSLSWLAGVYEQYF. The chain recombines TRBV27 with TRBJ2-7; 9 bases fit TRBD2. This CDR3 region has 16 residues. Germline trimming cut 0 bases from V and 4 bases from J; bases unmatched to any gene: 7. Germline values: CDR1 MNHEY, CDR2 SMNVEV (reference sequence).

The chain links TRBV18 to TRBJ2-7, with 12 bases identical to TRBD2. V was clipped by 3 bases and J by 4 bases; unmatched bases: 7. This CDR3 contains 16 residues. The germline gives CDR1 KGHSH, CDR2 LQKENI. The CDR3 DNA is TGTGCCAGCTCACCCCTCGGACTAGCGGGACGATACGAGCAGTACTTC. It yields the protein CASSPLGLAGRYEQYF.

The chain links TRBV7-8 to TRBJ2-1, with TRBD2 matching 11 bases. Germline V gene data show CDR1 as SGHVS and CDR2 as FQNEAQ. V was clipped by 5 bases and J by 4 bases; unmatched bases: 4. The CDR3 is made up of 15 amino acids. The CDR3 nucleotides are TGTGCCAGCAGCAACCGACTAGCGGGGTACAATGAGCAGTTCTTC. Protein: CASSNRLAGYNEQFF. Full variable domain (outside the CDR3, taken from reference TRBV7-8 and TRBJ2-1): GAGVSQSPRYKVAKRGQDVALRCDPISGHVSLFWYQQALGQGPEFLTYFQNEAQLDKSGLPSDRFFAERPEGSVSTLKIQRTQQEDSAVYLCASSNRLAGYNEQFFGPGTRLTVL.

The V call is TRBV6-1, the J call TRBJ1-1, with D unresolved. The CDR3 has 14 residues. V lost 2 bases and J lost 1, with 8 bases in between. The germline CDR1 and CDR2 sequences are MNHNS and SASEGT. CDR3 in DNA: TGTGCCAGCAGTGAAAAGGGAGAGAACACTGAAGCTTTCTTT. Translating it yields CASSEKGENTEAFF.

This clone was detected a few times. The chain has TRBV6-5 and TRBJ1-1; perhaps TRBD1 as D (5 bases). Per the germline V gene, CDR1 is MNHEY and CDR2 is SVGAGI. Trimming took off 6 bases at V and 2 bases at J, with 16 bases between the two ends. This CDR3 spans 15 amino acids. In DNA, the CDR3 is TGTGCCAGCAGAGGGGTGGCGGGAACCAACACTGAAGCTTTCTTT. Encoded protein: CASRGVAGTNTEAFF.

This chain links TRBV9 with TRBJ1-6; possible D gene TRBD1, 5 bases. Trimming cost V 0 bases and J 10 bases, with 14 bases left between them. Per the germline V gene, CDR1 is SGDLS and CDR2 is YYNGEE. The CDR3 is made up of 15 amino acids. The CDR3 sequence is CASSVDGHPGSPLHF. In DNA form, the CDR3 reads TGTGCCAGCAGCGTAGACGGACACCCCGGGTCACCCCTCCACTTT.

This clone was seen once. The V gene is TRBV5-4, the J gene TRBJ2-7; 9 bases are a match to TRBD2. Germline loops: CDR1 SGHNT, CDR2 YYREEE (reference sequence). There are 16 residues in the CDR3. V was pared by 3 bases and J by 0 bases, with 7 bases of the junction left unmatched. The CDR3 region is CASSSTSGMSSYEQYF. The CDR3 DNA follows: TGTGCCAGCAGCTCGACTAGCGGCATGAGCTCCTACGAGCAGTACTTC.

As concerns this clone: Other DNA sequences from this sample encode an identical CDR3 as well. This chain uses TRBV29-1 with TRBJ1-2; 7 bases match TRBD1. V lost 6 bases and J lost 3; bases outside the gene matches: 1. The CDR3 spans 11 residues. Per the germline V gene, CDR1 is SQVTM and CDR2 is ANQGSEA. Here the CDR3 DNA reads TGCAGCGTCGACAGGGACTATGGCTACACCTTC. Its protein is CSVDRDYGYTF.

The chain joins TRBV10-3 to TRBJ2-1; D is perhaps TRBD1 (5 bases). There are 13 residues in the CDR3. CDR1 ENHRY and CDR2 SYGVKD come from the germline V gene. Trimming shortened V by 6 bases and J by 0 bases, and 6 bases separated the two germline ends. For the CDR3, the DNA is TGTGCCATCAGAGACAGCTCCTACAATGAGCAGTTCTTC. Amino acid sequence: CAIRDSSYNEQFF.

This clone has only a few counts. The chain carries TRBV7-2 and TRBJ2-2, with D possibly matching TRBD2 (5 bases). The CDR3 has 15 residues. The V end was cut by 5 bases, the J end by 3 bases, with 13 bases between. Germline assignment: CDR1 SGHTA and CDR2 FQGNSA. CDR3 nucleotides: TGTGCCAGCAGCCAAGCAGGACTTGACACCGGGGAGCTGTTTTTT. Protein sequence: CASSQAGLDTGELFF. The full variable domain, completed using reference TRBV7-2 and TRBJ2-2, is GAGVSQSPSNKVTEKGKDVELRCDPISGHTALYWYRQSLGQGLEFLIYFQGNSAPDKSGLPSDRFSAERTGGSVSTLTIQRTQQEDSAVYLCASSQAGLDTGELFFGEGSRLTVL.

The rearrangement uses TRBV28 and TRBJ2-7; 7 bases agree with TRBD2. V trimming: 5 bases; J trimming: 3 bases; junction bases outside the gene matches: 7. The CDR3 totals 14 residues. Germline loops: CDR1 MDHEN, CDR2 SYDVKM. The CDR3 DNA is TGTGCCAGCAGTGCGCCTGGGAGGGGCTACGAGCAGTACTTC. Translating gives CASSAPGRGYEQYF.

The rearrangement uses TRBV15 and TRBJ1-5, with TRBD1 identical over 8 bases. The CDR3 is 14 amino acids. V lost 5 bases, J lost 4 bases, and 4 bases stayed unmatched. The germline V gene has CDR1 LNHNV and CDR2 YYDKDF (reference sequence). The CDR3 DNA follows: TGTGCCACCAGCTCGGACAGGGTTAATCAGCCCCAGCATTTT. This gives the protein CATSSDRVNQPQHF.

V and J are TRBV19 and TRBJ1-1; D remains unclear. The germline V gene has CDR1 LNHDA and CDR2 SQIVND (reference sequence). V dropped 6 bases and J dropped 7 bases, with 18 bases sitting between them. The CDR3 length is 14 residues. CDR3: CASSYGEGGREAFF. The CDR3 DNA sequence: TGTGCCAGTAGCTACGGGGAGGGAGGCCGTGAAGCTTTCTTT.

The chain combines TRBV7-2 with TRBJ2-7; 8 bases are shared with TRBD2. Germline lookup yields CDR1 SGHTA and CDR2 FQGNSA. This CDR3 is 14 amino acids long. V lost 0 bases, J lost 3 bases, and 1 base stayed unmatched. CDR3 nucleotides: TGTGCCAGCAGCTTAGCAGCGGGGGTCTACGAGCAGTACTTC. This translates into CASSLAAGVYEQYF. The full variable domain, rest sourced from reference TRBV7-2 and TRBJ2-7, is GAGVSQSPSNKVTEKGKDVELRCDPISGHTALYWYRQSLGQGLEFLIYFQGNSAPDKSGLPSDRFSAERTGGSVSTLTIQRTQQEDSAVYLCASSLAAGVYEQYFGPGTRLTVT.

V usage is TRBV30 and J usage is TRBJ2-5; 7 bases map to TRBD2. The last part of the DNA fits TRBJ2-7 better; the J call may be wrong. The CDR3 sequence is 13 residues long. CDR1 GTSNPN and CDR2 SVGIG come from the germline V gene (reference sequence). The CDR3 protein is CAWSPGEGYEQYF. The CDR3, as DNA: TGTGCCTGGAGCCCTGGGGAGGGCTACGAGCAGTACTTC.

V is TRBV7-9 and J is TRBJ2-7, with D perhaps matching TRBD2 (6 bases). Trimming pared 4 bases from V and 7 bases from J, leaving 17 bases between. This CDR3 spans 14 amino acids. Germline-derived CDR1 and CDR2 are SEHNR and FQNEAQ (reference sequence). Here the CDR3 DNA reads TGTGCCAGCAGCTGGGCGGGGCCCGAGGGAGAGCAGTACTTC. Its protein product is CASSWAGPEGEQYF. The full variable domain, its missing parts supplied by reference TRBV7-9 and TRBJ2-7, is DTGVSQNPRHKITKRGQNVTFRCDPISEHNRLYWYRQTLGQGPEFLTYFQNEAQLEKSRLLSDRFSAERPKGSFSTLEIQRTEQGDSAMYLCASSWAGPEGEQYFGPGTRLTVT.

The sample holds one count of this clone. This chain uses TRBV6-5 with TRBJ1-1, with D uncertain. The CDR3 sequence is 13 residues long. Trimming took 5 bases from V and 2 from J, leaving 9 bases between them. CDR1 is MNHEY, CDR2 SVGAGI, per germline. This chain's CDR3 is CASSPRGNTEAFF. CDR3 bases: TGTGCCAGCAGTCCCCGAGGTAACACTGAAGCTTTCTTT.